The 22 T cell receptor beta chains given below trace back to one sample, sequenced in a study of graft-versus-host responses after intestinal transplantation. Assay: immunoSEQ multiplex PCR; the TCRdb copy retains only in-frame clones and omits some. The data hold more than 50,000 clones, with about 89% observed a single time. To release intraepithelial and lamina propria lymphocytes, the graft tissue was processed. The sample in question was ileum tissue, obtained roughly 390 days after transplant. The receptor set was obtained from a human patient who received an intestinal transplant, so some T cells may come from the graft donor.

The chain has TRBV30 and TRBJ1-1; D may be TRBD1 (6 bases). CDR3 size: 13 residues. V was clipped by 1 base and J by 5 bases, with 11 bases between them. Germline V CDR1 and CDR2: GTSNPN, SVGIG (reference sequence). Written as DNA, the CDR3 is TGTGCCTGGAGTGCGGGGGGGCGGACTGAAGCTTTCTTT. This gives the protein CAWSAGGRTEAFF.

V is TRBV29-1 and J is TRBJ1-1; D is ambiguous. V lost 5 bases and J 2 bases, leaving 9 bases between the germline ends. Germline CDR1 and CDR2: SQVTM and ANQGSEA. This CDR3 region has 12 residues. In DNA, the CDR3 is TGCAGCGTTATACACCCTAACACTGAAGCTTTCTTT. This translates into CSVIHPNTEAFF.

The J gene is TRBJ2-1, the V gene TRBV6-5, with TRBD2 as a possible D gene (5 bases). Between the trimmed V and J ends, which lost 6 bases and 4 bases, there was a span of 16 bases. The CDR3 runs to 15 residues. Looked up from germline, CDR1 is MNHEY and CDR2 is SVGAGI. The CDR3 DNA reads as TGTGCCAGCAGACTCACTAGAGGTCGGTACAATGAGCAGTTCTTC. Translated: CASRLTRGRYNEQFF.

V is TRBV5-4 and J is TRBJ1-1; D is unresolved. Trimming removed 3 bases at V and 7 bases at J, with 10 bases between. Germline CDR1 and CDR2: SGHNT and YYREEE (reference sequence). This CDR3 has 12 amino acids. CDR3 in amino acids: CASSWGTGEAFF. The CDR3 DNA reads TGTGCCAGCAGCTGGGGTACGGGTGAAGCTTTCTTT.

V is TRBV5-6 and J is TRBJ2-3, with TRBD2 identical over 11 bases. Germline CDR1 SGHDT, CDR2 YYEEEE. The junction had 10 bases not matched to a gene; V was cut back by 7 bases and J by 6 bases. The CDR3 covers 15 residues. The CDR3 DNA sequence: TGTGCCAGCGGGACTAGCGGTCCAGGAGGGGATACGCAGTATTTT. This encodes CASGTSGPGGDTQYF.

V gene TRBV29-1 combines with J gene TRBJ2-7; 7 bases match TRBD1. Germline V gene sequence: CDR1 SQVTM, CDR2 ANQGSEA. J lost 4 bases, V lost 3 bases, and 12 bases had no gene match. The CDR3 totals 15 residues. The CDR3 nucleotides read TGCAGCGTTGAGGGTGGGCAGGGGGTCAATTACGAGCAGTACTTC. Its protein product is CSVEGGQGVNYEQYF.

The V and J genes are TRBV7-8 and TRBJ1-3; D is possibly TRBD1 (6 bases). The ends were cut back, 5 bases at V and 6 bases at J, with 20 bases in the middle. The CDR3 consists of 16 residues. Germline loops: CDR1 SGHVS, CDR2 FQNEAQ. For the CDR3, the DNA is TGTGCCAGCAGCCCGCGTCGGCTACAGGGAGAAAACACCATATATTTT. Residues: CASSPRRLQGENTIYF.

This clone was counted a few times. V usage is TRBV9 and J usage is TRBJ2-7; 8 bases are a match to TRBD1. Trimming took 0 bases from V and 2 from J; bases not matched to a gene: 4. This CDR3 is 15 amino acids long. Germline V gene lookup returns CDR1 SGDLS and CDR2 YYNGEE. The DNA of the CDR3 is TGTGCCAGCAGCGTAGGAACAGGGGGTACCTACGAGCAGTACTTC. This codes for CASSVGTGGTYEQYF.

CDR3 protein: CASRIQWDGNQPQHF. CDR3 bases: TGTGCCAGCAGGATTCAATGGGATGGCAATCAGCCCCAGCATTTT. The chain combines TRBV6-1 with TRBJ1-5; D ambiguous. The CDR3 contains 15 residues. Trimming stripped 6 bases from V and 2 bases from J, with 14 bases between. From germline, CDR1 is MNHNS and CDR2 SASEGT.

The rearrangement uses TRBV2 and TRBJ2-7; a possible D gene is TRBD1 (6 bases). The V end lost 8 bases, the J end lost 2 bases, and 10 bases lay between the germline ends. Germline CDR1 SNHLY, CDR2 FYNNEI. This CDR3 is built from 12 residues. CDR3 protein: CASQDRAYEQYF. As DNA, the CDR3 is TGTGCCAGCCAGGACAGAGCCTACGAGCAGTACTTC.

This clone was recorded only once. The chain recombines TRBV6-4 with TRBJ1-5; 10 bases fit TRBD1. The CDR3 sequence is 15 residues long. Germline trimming cut 3 bases from V and 4 bases from J; bases unmatched to any gene: 3. Germline assignment: CDR1 MRHNA and CDR2 SNTAGT. The chain's CDR3 is CASSEGTGANQPQHF. The CDR3 DNA follows: TGTGCCAGCAGTGAAGGGACAGGGGCTAATCAGCCCCAGCATTTT.

The chain couples TRBV28 to TRBJ1-2; D not certain. Germline V gene data show CDR1 as MDHEN and CDR2 as SYDVKM. The CDR3 length is 12 residues. V lost 2 bases and J 5 bases, leaving 6 bases between the germline ends. This chain's CDR3 is CASSLKPYGYTF. The CDR3 region has the DNA TGTGCCAGCAGTTTAAAACCATATGGCTACACCTTC.

The chain links TRBV19 to TRBJ2-7, with D possibly TRBD1 on 6 matching bases. V lost 3 bases, J lost 2 bases, and 11 bases lay in between. The germline V gene encodes CDR1 LNHDA and CDR2 SQIVND (reference sequence). This CDR3 region has 14 residues. This chain's CDR3 is CASSMGAATYEQYF. The CDR3 coding sequence is TGTGCCAGTAGTATGGGGGCAGCGACCTACGAGCAGTACTTC.

This clone was observed a few times. This chain links TRBV10-1 with TRBJ2-3; 7 nucleotides match TRBD1. V trimming: 3 bases; J trimming: 6 bases; junction bases outside the gene matches: 6. Germline loops: CDR1 WNHNN, CDR2 SYGVQD (reference sequence). This CDR3 has 14 amino acids. The CDR3 DNA follows: TGCGCCAGCAGTGATTTCGCCAGGGGGGATACGCAGTATTTT. Translating it yields CASSDFARGDTQYF.

The chain employs TRBV28 and TRBJ2-1, with 10 bases lining up with TRBD2. V shed 10 bases, J shed 4 bases, and the junction held 7 bases outside the gene matches. CDR3 length: 14 residues. Looked up from germline, CDR1 is MDHEN and CDR2 is SYDVKM. CDR3 DNA: TGTGCCATTACCATAGCGGGAGGTTACAATGAGCAGTTCTTC. It codes for CAITIAGGYNEQFF.

V usage is TRBV29-1 and J usage is TRBJ1-1; TRBD1 matches at 9 bases. Per germline, CDR1 SQVTM and CDR2 ANQGSEA. Trimming at V came to 0 bases and at J to 1 base, leaving 0 bases not matched to a gene. This CDR3 contains 14 residues. The CDR3 loop is CSVEEGQGNTEAFF. CDR3 DNA sequence: TGCAGCGTTGAAGAGGGACAGGGGAACACTGAAGCTTTCTTT.

This clone was found once. The chain uses TRBV21-1 and TRBJ2-1; TRBD2, the D gene given by the table, was not confirmed from the DNA. TRBV21-1 is shown as a pseudogene. This CDR3 comprises 17 residues. The CDR3 DNA reads TGTGCCAGCAGCAACCAAATTCCGGGACTAGCGGGATATGAGCAGTTCTTC. As protein: CASSNQIPGLAGYEQFF.

The J gene is TRBJ1-2, the V gene TRBV18; D is unclear. The germline V gene has CDR1 KGHSH and CDR2 LQKENI. Deletions cut 7 bases from V and 2 bases from J, with 20 bases between. This CDR3 spans 16 amino acids. Here the CDR3 reads CASFPTLTLSNYGYTF. CDR3 coding DNA: TGTGCCAGCTTCCCTACCCTCACACTATCAAACTATGGCTACACCTTC.

In DNA form, the CDR3 reads TGTGCCAGCAGTTATTCCCGGCCGTTCTATGGCTACACCTTC. Translating it yields CASSYSRPFYGYTF. V is TRBV6-6 and J is TRBJ1-2; the D is unclear. Looked up from germline, CDR1 is MNHNY and CDR2 is SVGAGI (reference sequence). V was pared by 3 bases and J by 4 bases, with 12 bases between. CDR3 length equals 14 residues.

The rearrangement joins TRBV5-1 to TRBJ1-4, with a weak D call TRBD1 (6 bases). This CDR3 region has 14 residues. V was trimmed by 5 bases and J by 3 bases, leaving 11 bases between them. Germline values: CDR1 SGHRS, CDR2 YFSETQ. The CDR3 reads CASSLGQPNEKLFF. CDR3 sequence (DNA): TGCGCCAGCAGTTTAGGACAGCCTAATGAAAAACTGTTTTTT.

The V and J genes are TRBV2 and TRBJ2-5; D is unresolved. Germline CDR1 SNHLY, CDR2 FYNNEI. CDR3 length: 15 amino acids. V gave up 2 bases and J gave up 1 base, with 11 bases separating them. The CDR3 coding sequence is TGTGCCAGCAGTGAATTTTTGGGGTCCCAAGAGACCCAGTACTTC. It is translated as CASSEFLGSQETQYF.

The V call is TRBV2, the J call TRBJ2-5; D uncertain. CDR1 is SNHLY and CDR2 is FYNNEI in the germline V gene. The V end lost 3 bases, the J end lost 3 bases, and 11 bases lay between the germline ends. The CDR3 covers 14 residues. DNA for the CDR3: TGTGCCAGCAGTGAGGGGTTTGGGGAAGAGACCCAGTACTTC. It translates to CASSEGFGEETQYF.